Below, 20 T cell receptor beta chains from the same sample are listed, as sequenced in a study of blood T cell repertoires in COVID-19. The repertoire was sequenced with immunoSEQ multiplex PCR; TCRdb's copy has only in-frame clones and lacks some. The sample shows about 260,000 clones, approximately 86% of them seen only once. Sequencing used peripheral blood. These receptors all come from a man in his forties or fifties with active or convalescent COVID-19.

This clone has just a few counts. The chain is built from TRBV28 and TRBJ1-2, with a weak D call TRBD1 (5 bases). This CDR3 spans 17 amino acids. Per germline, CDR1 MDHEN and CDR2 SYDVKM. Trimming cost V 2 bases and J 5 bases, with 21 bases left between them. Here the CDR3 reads CASSLGPGPSGVYGYTF. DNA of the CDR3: TGTGCCAGCAGTTTAGGCCCAGGGCCCTCGGGGGTATATGGCTACACCTTC.

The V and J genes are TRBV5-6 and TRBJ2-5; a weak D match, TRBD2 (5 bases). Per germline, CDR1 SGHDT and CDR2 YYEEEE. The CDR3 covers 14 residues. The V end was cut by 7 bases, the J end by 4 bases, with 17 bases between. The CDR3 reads CASEIGLAGETQYF. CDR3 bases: TGTGCCAGCGAAATCGGTCTAGCTGGAGAGACCCAGTACTTC.

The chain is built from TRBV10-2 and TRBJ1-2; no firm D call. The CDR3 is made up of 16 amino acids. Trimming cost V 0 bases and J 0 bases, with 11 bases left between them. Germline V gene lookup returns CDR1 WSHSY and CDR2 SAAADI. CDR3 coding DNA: TGCGCCAGCAGTGAGTCCCGGAGAGGAGCTAACTATGGCTACACCTTC. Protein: CASSESRRGANYGYTF.

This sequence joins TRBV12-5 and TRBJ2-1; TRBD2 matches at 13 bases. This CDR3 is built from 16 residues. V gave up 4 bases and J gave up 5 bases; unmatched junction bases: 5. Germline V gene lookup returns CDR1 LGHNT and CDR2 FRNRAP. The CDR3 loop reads CASGSWTSGSNNEQFF. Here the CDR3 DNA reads TGTGCTAGTGGTTCTTGGACTAGCGGGAGTAACAATGAGCAGTTCTTC.

The chain's CDR3 is CATSGGTGRPEVYGYTF. DNA of the CDR3: TGTGCCACCAGCGGGGGGACAGGGCGACCTGAGGTCTATGGCTACACCTTC. The V and J genes are TRBV15 and TRBJ1-2; 9 nucleotides match TRBD1. This CDR3 contains 17 residues. V lost 5 bases and J lost 4; bases outside the gene matches: 14. Germline V lookup: CDR1 LNHNV, CDR2 YYDKDF (reference sequence).

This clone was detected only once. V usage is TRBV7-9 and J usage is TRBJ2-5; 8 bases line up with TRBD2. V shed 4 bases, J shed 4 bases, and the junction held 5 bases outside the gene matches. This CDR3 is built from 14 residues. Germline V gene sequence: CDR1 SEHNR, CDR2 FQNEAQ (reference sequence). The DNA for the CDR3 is TGTGCCAGCAGCTCCCGGGGGGGGGTAGAGACCCAGTACTTC. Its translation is CASSSRGGVETQYF.

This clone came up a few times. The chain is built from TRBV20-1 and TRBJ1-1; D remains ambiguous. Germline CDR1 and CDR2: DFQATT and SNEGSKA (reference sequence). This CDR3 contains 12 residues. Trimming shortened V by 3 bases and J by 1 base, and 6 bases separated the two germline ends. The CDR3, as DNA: TGCAGTGCTAGTTCCCGGAACACTGAAGCTTTCTTT. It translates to CSASSRNTEAFF.

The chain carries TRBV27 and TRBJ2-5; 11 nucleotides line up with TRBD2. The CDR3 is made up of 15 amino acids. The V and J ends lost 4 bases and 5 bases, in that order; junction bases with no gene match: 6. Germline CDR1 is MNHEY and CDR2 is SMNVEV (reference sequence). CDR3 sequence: CASSSTRLAGETQYF. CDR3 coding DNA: TGTGCCAGCAGTTCAACCCGACTAGCGGGGGAGACCCAGTACTTC.

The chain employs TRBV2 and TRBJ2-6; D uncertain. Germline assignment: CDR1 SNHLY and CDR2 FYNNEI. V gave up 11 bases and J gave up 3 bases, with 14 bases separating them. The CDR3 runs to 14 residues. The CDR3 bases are TGTGCCGTCATACGCGGAGATGGGGCCAACGTCCTGACTTTC. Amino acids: CAVIRGDGANVLTF.

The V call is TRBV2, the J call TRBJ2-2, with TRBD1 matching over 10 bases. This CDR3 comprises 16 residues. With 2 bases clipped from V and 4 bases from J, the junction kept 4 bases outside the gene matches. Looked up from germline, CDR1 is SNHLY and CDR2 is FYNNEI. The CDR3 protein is CASSELGQGTTGELFF. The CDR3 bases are TGTGCCAGCAGTGAATTGGGACAGGGGACCACCGGGGAGCTGTTTTTT.

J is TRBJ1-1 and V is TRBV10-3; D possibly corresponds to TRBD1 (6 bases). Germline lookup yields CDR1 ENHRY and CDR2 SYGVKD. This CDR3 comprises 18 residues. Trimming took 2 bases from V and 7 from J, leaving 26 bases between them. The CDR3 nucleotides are TGTGCCATCAGTGAGACGGTACAGGGCGGGGGGGCGTTCGGTGAAGCTTTCTTT. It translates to CAISETVQGGGAFGEAFF.

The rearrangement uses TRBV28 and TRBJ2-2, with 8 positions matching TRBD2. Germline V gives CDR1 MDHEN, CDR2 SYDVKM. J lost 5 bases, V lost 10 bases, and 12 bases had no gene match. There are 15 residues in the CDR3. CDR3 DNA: TGTGCCATCAAACCCAGCAGCGGGGGTACCGGGGAGCTGTTTTTT. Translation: CAIKPSSGGTGELFF.

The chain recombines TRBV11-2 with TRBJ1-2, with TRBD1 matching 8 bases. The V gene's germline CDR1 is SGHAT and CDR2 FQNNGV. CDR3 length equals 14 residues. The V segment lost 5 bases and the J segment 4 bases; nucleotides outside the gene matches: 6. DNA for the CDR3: TGTGCCAGCAGCACCCCTACAGGGGGCTATGGCTACACCTTC. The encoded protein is CASSTPTGGYGYTF.

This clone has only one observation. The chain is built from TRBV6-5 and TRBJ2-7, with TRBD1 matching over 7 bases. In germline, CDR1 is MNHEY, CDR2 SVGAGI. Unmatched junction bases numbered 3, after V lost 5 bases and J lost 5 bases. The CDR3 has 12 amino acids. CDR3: CASSTGVDEQYF. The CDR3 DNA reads TGTGCCAGCAGTACAGGGGTGGACGAGCAGTACTTC.

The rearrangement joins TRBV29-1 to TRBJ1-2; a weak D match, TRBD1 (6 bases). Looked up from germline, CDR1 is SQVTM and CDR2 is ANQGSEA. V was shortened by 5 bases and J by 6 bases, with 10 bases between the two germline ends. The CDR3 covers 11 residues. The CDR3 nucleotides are TGCAGCGTTTGGGGGGGCAATGGCTACACCTTC. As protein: CSVWGGNGYTF.

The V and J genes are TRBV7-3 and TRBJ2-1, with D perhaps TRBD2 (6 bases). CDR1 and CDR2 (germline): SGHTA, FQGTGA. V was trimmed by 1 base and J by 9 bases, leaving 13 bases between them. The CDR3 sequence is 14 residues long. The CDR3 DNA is TGTGCCAGCAGCTTAAAGATGGGGGGAGGTGAGCAGTTCTTC. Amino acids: CASSLKMGGGEQFF. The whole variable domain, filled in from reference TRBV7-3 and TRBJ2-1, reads GAGVSQTPSNKVTEKGKYVELRCDPISGHTALYWYRQSLGQGPEFLIYFQGTGAADDSGLPNDRFFAVRPEGSVSTLKIQRTERGDSAVYLCASSLKMGGGEQFFGPGTRLTVL.

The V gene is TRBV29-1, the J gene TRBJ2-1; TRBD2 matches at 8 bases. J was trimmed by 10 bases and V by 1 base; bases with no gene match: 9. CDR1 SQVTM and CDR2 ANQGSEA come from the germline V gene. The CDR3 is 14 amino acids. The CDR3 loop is CSVEVTGGPREQFF. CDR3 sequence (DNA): TGCAGCGTTGAAGTAACGGGAGGGCCCAGAGAGCAGTTCTTC.

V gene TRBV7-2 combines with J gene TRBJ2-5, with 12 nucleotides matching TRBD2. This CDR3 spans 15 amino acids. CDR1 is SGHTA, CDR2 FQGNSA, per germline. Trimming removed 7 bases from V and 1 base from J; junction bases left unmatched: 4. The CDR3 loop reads CASTLAGGPQETQYF. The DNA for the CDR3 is TGTGCCAGCACGCTAGCGGGGGGGCCCCAAGAGACCCAGTACTTC.

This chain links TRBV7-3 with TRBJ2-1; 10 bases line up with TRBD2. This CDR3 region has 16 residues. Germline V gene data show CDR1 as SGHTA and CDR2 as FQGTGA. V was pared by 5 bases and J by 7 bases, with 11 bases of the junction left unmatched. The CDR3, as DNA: TGTGCCAGCAGCCCCGGCTGGGCTAGCGGGAGAAATGAGCAGTTCTTC. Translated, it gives CASSPGWASGRNEQFF.

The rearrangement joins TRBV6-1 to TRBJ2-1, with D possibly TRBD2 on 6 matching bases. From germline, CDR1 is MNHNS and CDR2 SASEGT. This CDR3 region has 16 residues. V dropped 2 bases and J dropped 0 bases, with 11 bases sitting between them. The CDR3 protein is CASSEQAGGSYNEQFF. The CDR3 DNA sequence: TGTGCCAGCAGTGAACAAGCGGGTGGCTCCTACAATGAGCAGTTCTTC.